This T cell receptor (beta chain) stems from a study of cytomegalovirus exposure and HLA in healthy donors (dated by TCRdb to about 2017). Regarding the complete study: An earlier analysis of several hundred of the donors reported approximately 290 Gb of sequence data and some 120 million unique TCR beta sequences from 150 million to 200 million T cells. In a later genetic analysis, genome-wide SNP genotypes for 398 of the 666 donors were used, and that subset was treated as a discovery cohort. Across around 400 genotyped donors of the cohort, an average of about 240,000 unique TCR beta nucleotide sequences per donor were sequenced, and about a sixth of those sequences were non-productive. The genetic ancestry cluster associated with self-reported Caucasian donors included about four fifths of the 398 genotyped donors. About 310 gigabases of sequencing data and some 85 million unique TCR sequences were included in an early release covering about 600 HLA-typed donors. To predict cytomegalovirus infection status, the study combined high-throughput TCR immunosequencing, statistical association of individual TCRs with disease status, and machine learning. Every discovery cohort repertoire had been produced on one sequencing platform. Along with the approximately 700-subject first cohort, a separate validation cohort of over a hundred different subjects was used. In a later analysis, previously published TCR beta repertoires from 500 to 750 donors were re-analyzed and high-resolution HLA genotyping was added so that TCR occurrence patterns could be studied. Five DR-DQ haplotypes were handled as single units for association and clustering because linkage in the cohort was strong. Alongside the repertoire data, information on donor age, sex, ethnicity and CMV serostatus was compiled. HLA typing included class I and class II loci at four-digit resolution. To decide whether each TCR beta V gene segment behaved as functional or pseudogenic, an earlier analysis of 587 of the donors relied on high-throughput TCR beta sequencing. The number of donors typed differed by locus, with 629-630 for A, B, C, DRB1 and DQB1, 522 for DQA1, nearly 610 for DPA1, and around 430 for DPB1. The study profiled the T cell repertoires of about 720 subjects by immunosequencing and related them to cytomegalovirus serostatus. The study was designed to test whether signatures of past pathogen exposure could be identified by cataloging public T cell receptors. Rather than using new phenotypic data, the later analysis identified candidate immune exposures from TCR beta sequences and from how often those sequences occurred across donors.

What the authors observed across the whole study: Roughly 15 rarely observed V segments, including chromosome 9 orphons, were excluded from the earlier analysis of 550 to 700 of the donors because counts were too low. In a later genetic analysis, a missense DCLRE1C variant was associated with V-gene and J-gene trimming of TCR beta chains, and the association was replicated in an independent cohort. In a later analysis, 15,000 to 20,000 TCR beta sequences were associated with specific HLA alleles at a false discovery rate of 0.05. Because HLA typing was missing for some donors at each locus, association tests included only the typed subset. When HLA alleles, especially DR and DQ, strongly co-occurred, TCR associations were difficult to assign to individual alleles. The study listed 150 to 200 TCR beta chains as associated with cytomegalovirus. For the cohort, immune exposure information was limited to CMV serostatus. In a later analysis, TCR association rates were found to vary across HLA loci, with the most associated TCRs seen for DRB1 alleles and the fewest for HLA-C alleles. In a later analysis, HLA-associated TCR beta chains were found to be more clonally expanded and to have lower generation probabilities than equally common non-associated chains. According to a later genetic analysis, donors in an Asian-associated ancestry cluster had fewer N-insertions in productive TCRs than the approximately 700-donor mean. A further reported finding was that TCR beta sequences accurately predicted the HLA-A and HLA-B alleles for most subjects in the first cohort. Most TCR sequences were seen in very few donors, while some public TCRs were found in many individuals. A cluster of highly shared sequence variants was judged likely to represent a technical artifact of the sequencing pipeline. In both the original and validation cohorts, the classifier was reported to diagnose cytomegalovirus status with high specificity and sensitivity. A later analysis reported that several top co-occurrence clusters appeared linked to parvovirus B19, influenza, CMV and Epstein-Barr virus. The presence/absence analyses assumed that sequencing depth was roughly uniform across donors, and that assumption may not be true. Correlated functional status among segregating V segments might be attributable to linkage disequilibrium, but an unknown experimental factor could not be ruled out. According to a later analysis, most CMV-associated TCR beta chains appeared to be HLA-restricted, and the HLA associations seemed to be driven largely by CMV exposure. In an earlier analysis of 587 of the donors, most TCR beta V segments appeared in productive rearrangements about 90% or about 30% of the time, broadly matching IMGT annotations. It was suggested by the authors that the approach could potentially be generalized to other disease states and immunological phenotypes. In vitro tests confirmed that a few of the cytomegalovirus-associated TCR beta chains recognize cytomegalovirus antigens. Only TCR beta chains were sequenced in this cohort, and the absence of alpha or paired-chain data limited detectable features.

Regarding this clone: Its antigen is currently not known. No much larger clone exists at a distance of one base, and base qualities are not known.

The cohort consisted of approximately 690 healthy bone marrow donors. At the time of sampling, all cohort members were nominally healthy, though unrecorded immune exposures were likely present. The donor was CMV seropositive and was included in the group of 290 or so seropositive cohort members. Each donor provided a peripheral blood sample, and peripheral blood mononuclear cells were used for TCR beta sequencing. Genomic DNA extraction from the blood cell samples was performed with the Qiagen DNeasy Blood Extraction Kit. Library generation was performed with the immunoSEQ multiplex PCR assay. For the multiplex PCR, a mixture combining 60 forward primers for TCR Vbeta segments and 13 reverse primers for TCR Jbeta segments was used. The CDR3 region of rearranged TCR beta genes was amplified from genomic DNA by a multiplex PCR assay. The amplified TCR beta libraries were sequenced on the Illumina HiSeq System as 87-base-pair reads. As for how the authors treated the data: A later analysis tallied around 87 million unique TCR beta chains across the 666 repertoires, and around 12 million of those chains were shared by two or more donors. To remove PCR and sequencing errors, raw reads were error-corrected and collapsed into unique sequences using a nearest-neighbor algorithm that merged closely related sequences. V, D and J gene segments were assigned by aligning CDR3 sequences to IMGT reference sequences. Each retained sequence needed at least a six-nucleotide match to both a V gene segment and a J gene segment. A rearrangement was called productive if the CDR3 had no stop codons and remained in frame with V and J, and every other rearrangement was called non-productive. CDR3 was defined by IMGT convention, running from the second conserved V-encoded cysteine to the conserved J-encoded phenylalanine. The earlier analysis of 450 to 750 of the donors excluded any sequence lacking an unambiguous match to a single V gene segment. An earlier analysis of a few hundred of the donors called V segments functional above 56.7% productive rearrangements and segregating when the between-donor standard deviation exceeded 5%. To diagnose cytomegalovirus status from the catalog of TCR beta chain sequences, a statistical classification framework was built. V and J gene assignment, in a later analysis, came from comparing TCR nucleotide sequences with IMGT/GENE-DB human TR gene sequences. A later analysis assigned CDR3 sequences and most-parsimonious VDJ recombination scenarios with the TCRdist pipeline. In a later analysis, each TCR beta chain was defined by its CDR3 amino acid sequence together with its V-gene family, and reads lacking a unique V-gene family were excluded. A later analysis removed 550 to 700 highly shared, low-generation-probability nucleotide sequences to deal with suspected cross-contamination and a sequencing artifact. In a later analysis, a clonal expansion index was calculated for each public chain from normalized within-repertoire ranks of inferred template counts. In a later analysis, generation probabilities were computed using a VDJ recombination model fitted to out-of-frame rearrangements, and the results were checked against IGoR. Hypergeometric tests were used in a later analysis to score TCR-TCR, TCR-HLA and TCR-CMV co-occurrence, with a repertoire-size bias correction applied to the TCR pairs. In a later analysis, false discovery rates were estimated by permuting HLA or CMV assignments 20 times. In a later analysis, co-occurring TCRs were grouped using DBSCAN, and TCRdist sequence similarity was added for clustering within HLA-allele-positive subsets. Repertoires with fewer than 30,000 or more than 120,000 public chains were left out of co-occurrence clustering, as were roughly five repertoires with anomalous nucleotide sharing. In TCRdb, the immuneACCESS table is reduced to in-frame sequences with V and J assigned. These tables do not hold every clone; where another copy was compared, an unresolved V gene accounts for under half, and the others remain unexplained. V, J and clone size are taken as reported in that table, and D and trimming were inferred from the DNA itself. The sample table holds roughly 110,000 clones, of which 75% to 80% were seen once. Roughly an eighth of the sample lies in the top ten.

The sequence derives from a woman in her thirties or forties in good health and CMV-seropositive. The sequencing sample was made of PBMCs.

CDR3 loop: CASSLAPGQETQYF. In nucleotides, the sequence is TGTGCCAGCAGCTTGGCCCCAGGGCAAGAGACCCAGTACTTC. The chain is assembled from TRBV5-4 and TRBJ2-5; TRBD1 is possibly the D segment (5 matching bases). The germline V gene (reference sequence) gives CDR1 as SGHNT and CDR2 as YYREEE. A distance of 8 bases separates the germline ends of V and J, which lose 0 bases and 2 bases respectively. From cysteine to phenylalanine, the CDR3 is 14 amino acids long. Kept here is only the CDR3 DNA, which spans 42 bases and is read in frame from base 1.